What follows are 16 T cell receptor beta chains derived from one specimen sequenced in a study of T cells in localized non-small cell lung cancer. Using immunoSEQ multiplex PCR, the repertoire was profiled, and TCRdb retains in-frame clones only, with some absent. The sample lists about 23,000 clones, roughly 87% occurring once. Specimen: peripheral blood, collected before any cancer treatment. The receptors come from a male donor at least 60 years old with stage I squamous cell lung carcinoma.

This chain joins TRBV7-3 and TRBJ2-1, with D possibly being TRBD1 or TRBD2 (6 bases each). CDR3 length equals 15 residues. V lost 5 bases to trimming and J lost 8 bases, with 19 bases between them. Germline values: CDR1 SGHTA, CDR2 FQGTGA. The CDR3 DNA follows: TGTGCCAGCAGCCGGGGGCGCAAGAGAAGCGATGAGCAGTTCTTC. It is translated as CASSRGRKRSDEQFF. Variable domain in full (rest from reference TRBV7-3 and TRBJ2-1): GAGVSQTPSNKVTEKGKYVELRCDPISGHTALYWYRQSLGQGPEFLIYFQGTGAADDSGLPNDRFFAVRPEGSVSTLKIQRTERGDSAVYLCASSRGRKRSDEQFFGPGTRLTVL.

The chain is built from TRBV6-1 and TRBJ1-2, with unresolved D. Germline lookup yields CDR1 MNHNS and CDR2 SASEGT. V lost 6 bases and J lost 8, with 13 bases in between. This CDR3 contains 12 residues. CDR3 nucleotides: TGTGCCAGCAGCGAGGAGGCTGGGGGCTACACCTTC. Residues: CASSEEAGGYTF.

The V and J genes are TRBV18 and TRBJ1-2; tentative D call: TRBD1 (5 bases). V was pared by 3 bases and J by 5 bases, with 19 bases between. Germline CDR1 is KGHSH and CDR2 is LQKENI. The CDR3 is 16 amino acids. In DNA form, the CDR3 reads TGTGCCAGCTCACCCGGGGGAGAGTCTGGGGGTTATGGCTACACCTTC. It translates to CASSPGGESGGYGYTF.

V is TRBV30 and J is TRBJ2-1; D not resolved. V lost 3 bases, J lost 5 bases, and 5 bases lay in between. This CDR3 spans 11 amino acids. The germline V gene encodes CDR1 GTSNPN and CDR2 SVGIG (reference sequence). CDR3 nucleotides: TGTGCCTGGAGCCAAAACAATGAGCAGTTCTTC. It encodes CAWSQNNEQFF. Based on the CDR3 plus reference TRBV30 and TRBJ2-1, the full variable domain is SQTIHQWPATLVQPVGSPLSLECTVEGTSNPNLYWYRQAAGRGLQLLFYSVGIGQISSEVPQNLSASRPQDRQFILSSKKLLLSDSGFYLCAWSQNNEQFFGPGTRLTVL.

CDR3 bases: TGCGCCAGCAGCTCCGGGATTGCAACTAATGAAAAACTGTTTTTT. Translating gives CASSSGIATNEKLFF. The chain combines TRBV5-1 with TRBJ1-4; the D is unclear. Germline CDR1 SGHRS, CDR2 YFSETQ. With 3 bases removed from V and 0 bases from J, the gap between germline ends came to 9 bases. The CDR3 totals 15 residues. The full variable domain, in which reference TRBV5-1 and TRBJ1-4 provide the parts outside the CDR3, is KAGVTQTPRYLIKTRGQQVTLSCSPISGHRSVSWYQQTPGQGLQFLFEYFSETQRNKGNFPGRFSGRQFSNSRSEMNVSTLELGDSALYLCASSSGIATNEKLFFGSGTQLSVL.

Here the CDR3 DNA reads TGTGCCAGCAGCCCGACAGGGGGCAATGAAAAACTGTTTTTT. It yields the protein CASSPTGGNEKLFF. This chain uses TRBV11-2 with TRBJ1-4; 10 nucleotides match TRBD1. Trimming at V came to 5 bases and at J to 5 bases, leaving 2 bases not matched to a gene. CDR1 and CDR2 (germline): SGHAT, FQNNGV. There are 14 residues in the CDR3.

The J gene is TRBJ2-5, the V gene TRBV19, with TRBD2 matching 12 bases. This CDR3 region has 17 residues. V shed 5 bases and J 2 bases; nucleotides not matched to a gene: 9. CDR1 LNHDA and CDR2 SQIVND come from the germline V gene (reference sequence). CDR3 residues: CASSPGTSGFFQETQYF. In DNA, the CDR3 is TGTGCCAGTAGTCCCGGGACTAGCGGGTTCTTTCAAGAGACCCAGTACTTC.

The V and J genes are TRBV2 and TRBJ1-5, with 8 bases identical to TRBD1. V was pared by 8 bases and J by 7 bases, with 13 bases of the junction left unmatched. CDR3 length equals 15 residues. CDR1 and CDR2 from the germline V gene are SNHLY and FYNNEI. CDR3: CASAYRTGFGQPQHF. CDR3 nucleotides: TGTGCCAGCGCCTATCGGACAGGGTTCGGCCAGCCCCAGCATTTT.

This clone was picked up a small number of times. The J gene is TRBJ2-3, the V gene TRBV5-6; a possible D gene is TRBD1 (6 bases). The CDR3 runs 14 residues. Germline V gene sequence: CDR1 SGHDT, CDR2 YYEEEE. V was shortened by 4 bases and J by 10 bases, with 19 bases between the two germline ends. The CDR3 region has the DNA TGTGCCAGCAGCCCCCGACAGGCCACCGTTGCGCAGTATTTT. Translating it yields CASSPRQATVAQYF.

J is TRBJ2-7 and V is TRBV15; D not certain. This CDR3 region has 12 residues. V dropped 0 bases and J dropped 7 bases, with 7 bases sitting between them. CDR1 is LNHNV and CDR2 is YYDKDF in the germline V gene (reference sequence). The CDR3 loop reads CATSRDVGEQYF. The DNA for the CDR3 is TGTGCCACCAGCAGAGATGTCGGTGAGCAGTACTTC.

The chain has TRBV6-5 and TRBJ2-1; D not resolved. The CDR3 has 14 amino acids. V dropped 4 bases and J dropped 3 bases, with 10 bases sitting between them. Germline-derived CDR1 and CDR2 are MNHEY and SVGAGI. CDR3 nucleotides: TGTGCCAGCAGTTTCCGGGCCAACTACAATGAGCAGTTCTTC. Its translation is CASSFRANYNEQFF.

This chain joins TRBV5-6 and TRBJ2-5, with 7 nucleotides matching TRBD1. V was clipped by 4 bases and J by 2 bases; unmatched bases: 5. The CDR3 loop spans 14 amino acids. Germline loops: CDR1 SGHDT, CDR2 YYEEEE. As DNA, the CDR3 is TGTGCCAGCAGCCTGAGGGGGCTGCAAGAGACCCAGTACTTC. This translates into CASSLRGLQETQYF.

The J gene is TRBJ2-2, the V gene TRBV19; D is perhaps TRBD2 (7 bases). Germline assignment: CDR1 LNHDA and CDR2 SQIVND (reference sequence). Between the trimmed V and J ends, which lost 10 bases and 5 bases, there was a span of 17 bases. The CDR3 consists of 14 residues. CDR3 in DNA: TGTGCCACTCGGGGGGCCCCGGGGACCGGGGAGCTGTTTTTT. Amino acids: CATRGAPGTGELFF.

This clone occurred once. V gene TRBV5-1 combines with J gene TRBJ2-7, with TRBD1 matching over 10 bases. J lost 7 bases, V lost 3 bases, and 7 bases had no gene match. Germline V gene data show CDR1 as SGHRS and CDR2 as YFSETQ. The CDR3 has 14 residues. DNA of the CDR3: TGCGCCAGCAGCTACGGACAGGGGGATAGGGAGCAGTACTTC. Its translation is CASSYGQGDREQYF.

This chain joins TRBV5-1 and TRBJ1-4; 9 bases match TRBD1. Germline V CDR1 and CDR2: SGHRS, YFSETQ. The CDR3 contains 14 residues. J lost 8 bases, V lost 7 bases, and 9 bases had no gene match. The CDR3 DNA reads as TGCGCCAGCCACGAGGGACAGGGTAGGGAAAAACTGTTTTTT. Amino acid sequence: CASHEGQGREKLFF. The full variable domain, with the rest looked up from reference TRBV5-1 and TRBJ1-4, is KAGVTQTPRYLIKTRGQQVTLSCSPISGHRSVSWYQQTPGQGLQFLFEYFSETQRNKGNFPGRFSGRQFSNSRSEMNVSTLELGDSALYLCASHEGQGREKLFFGSGTQLSVL.

This clone was seen more than once but under ten times. The chain recombines TRBV5-6 with TRBJ1-1; D possibly corresponds to TRBD1 (6 bases). Trimming pared 0 bases from V and 5 bases from J, leaving 14 bases between. CDR3 length: 15 amino acids. Germline values: CDR1 SGHDT, CDR2 YYEEEE. The CDR3 region has the DNA TGTGCCAGCAGCTTGGTTTGGCAGGGGACTACTGAAGCTTTCTTT. As protein: CASSLVWQGTTEAFF.